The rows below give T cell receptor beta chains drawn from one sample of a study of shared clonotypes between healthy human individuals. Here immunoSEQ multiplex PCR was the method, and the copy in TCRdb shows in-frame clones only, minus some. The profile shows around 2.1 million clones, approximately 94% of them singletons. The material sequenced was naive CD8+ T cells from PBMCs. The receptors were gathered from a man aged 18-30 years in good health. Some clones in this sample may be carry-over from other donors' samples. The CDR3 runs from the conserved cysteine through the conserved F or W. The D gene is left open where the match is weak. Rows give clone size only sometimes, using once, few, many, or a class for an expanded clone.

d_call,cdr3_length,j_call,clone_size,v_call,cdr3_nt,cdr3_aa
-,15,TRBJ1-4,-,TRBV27,TGTGCCAGCAGTTTACAGCAAGCAACTAATGAAAAACTGTTTTTT,CASSLQQATNEKLFF
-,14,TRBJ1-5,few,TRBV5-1,TGCGCCAGCAGCTTGGGGGCACAAAATCAGCCCCAGCATTTT,CASSLGAQNQPQHF
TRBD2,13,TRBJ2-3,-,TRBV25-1,TGTGCCAGCCGACTAGCGGGAAGTCTCACGCAGTATTTT,CASRLAGSLTQYF
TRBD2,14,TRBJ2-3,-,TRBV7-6,TGTGCCAGCAGCACTCGGACTAGACCAGATACGCAGTATTTT,CASSTRTRPDTQYF
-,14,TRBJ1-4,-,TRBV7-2,TGTGCCAGCAGCGCGGTGGGGCCTAATGAAAAACTGTTTTTT,CASSAVGPNEKLFF
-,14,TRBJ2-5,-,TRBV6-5,TGTGCCAGCAGTTACTCGAAACCCGGAGAGACCCAGTACTTC,CASSYSKPGETQYF
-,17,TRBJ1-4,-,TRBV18,TGTGCCAGCTCACCAGAGTTCCAGACTGCAACTAATGAAAAACTGTTTTTT,CASSPEFQTATNEKLFF
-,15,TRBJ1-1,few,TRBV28,TGTGCCAGCAGTACCAACAGGGAATCAAACACTGAAGCTTTCTTT,CASSTNRESNTEAFF
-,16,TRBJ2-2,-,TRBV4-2,TGTGCCAGCAGCCAAGCTCTGGTATCGAACACCGGGGAGCTGTTTTTT,CASSQALVSNTGELFF
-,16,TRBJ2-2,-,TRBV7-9,TGTGCCAGCAGCTCAACATCCGGCAGGGGGGCCGGGGAGCTGTTTTTT,CASSSTSGRGAGELFF
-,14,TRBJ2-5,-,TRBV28,TGTGCCAGCAGTTTAGGCCCCGGTGAAGAGACCCAGTACTTC,CASSLGPGEETQYF
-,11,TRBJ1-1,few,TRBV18,TGTGCCAGCTCGTCAGGGGATGAAGCTTTCTTT,CASSSGDEAFF
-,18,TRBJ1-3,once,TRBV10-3,TGTGCCATCAGTGTCTCAAGGAGGAGTCGGGACTCTGGAAACACCATATATTTT,CAISVSRRSRDSGNTIYF
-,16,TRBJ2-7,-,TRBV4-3,TGCGCCAGCAGCCAAGTTCCGGGGGTCCCCCCCTACGAGCAGTACTTC,CASSQVPGVPPYEQYF
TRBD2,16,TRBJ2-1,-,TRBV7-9,TGTGCCAGCAGCTCCTTAGCGGGAGTCGTCGACAATGAGCAGTTCTTC,CASSSLAGVVDNEQFF
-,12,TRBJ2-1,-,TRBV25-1,TGTGCCAGCAGTGGAGGGGGAAATGAGCAGTTCTTC,CASSGGGNEQFF
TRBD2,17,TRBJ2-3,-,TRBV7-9,TGTGCCAGCAGCCCTTGGACTAGCGGGAGAGGAACAGATACGCAGTATTTT,CASSPWTSGRGTDTQYF
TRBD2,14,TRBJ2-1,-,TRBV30,TGTGCCTGGAGTCGAGGGACTAGCGCCCATGAGCAGTTCTTC,CAWSRGTSAHEQFF
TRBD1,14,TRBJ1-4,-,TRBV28,TGTGCCAGCAGTTTAACACAGGGGAGACAAAAACTGTTTTTT,CASSLTQGRQKLFF
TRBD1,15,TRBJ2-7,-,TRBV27,TGTGCCAGCAGTTGGACAGGGGGTGCCTCCTACGAGCAGTACTTC,CASSWTGGASYEQYF
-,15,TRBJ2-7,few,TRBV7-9,TGTGCCAGCAGCTCACTCGGACACCCGGCCTACGAGCAGTACTTC,CASSSLGHPAYEQYF
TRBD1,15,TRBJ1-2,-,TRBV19,TGTGCCAGTAGTGCCGCCCGGACAGGCTGGGATGGCTACACCTTC,CASSAARTGWDGYTF
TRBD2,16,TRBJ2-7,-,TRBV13,TGTGCCAGCACTCTAGGTACTAGCGGGCATCCCTACGAGCAGTACTTC,CASTLGTSGHPYEQYF
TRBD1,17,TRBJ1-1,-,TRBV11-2,TGTGCCAGCAGCCTCTTCCCCCGACAGGGTTGGGGAACTGAAGCTTTCTTT,CASSLFPRQGWGTEAFF
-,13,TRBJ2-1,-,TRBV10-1,TGCGCCAGCTCTTGGAGCTCGGGCAATGAGCAGTTCTTC,CASSWSSGNEQFF
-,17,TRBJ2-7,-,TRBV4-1,TGCGCCAGCAGCCAGAGAACGGACTCCTTCGTATCCTACGAGCAGTACTTC,CASSQRTDSFVSYEQYF
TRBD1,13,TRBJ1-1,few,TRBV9,TGTGCCAGCAGCGGACAGGGGGCCACTGAAGCTTTCTTT,CASSGQGATEAFF
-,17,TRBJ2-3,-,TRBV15,TGTGCCACCAGCAGTGTTCAACAGGGAGGTGTCACAGATACGCAGTATTTT,CATSSVQQGGVTDTQYF